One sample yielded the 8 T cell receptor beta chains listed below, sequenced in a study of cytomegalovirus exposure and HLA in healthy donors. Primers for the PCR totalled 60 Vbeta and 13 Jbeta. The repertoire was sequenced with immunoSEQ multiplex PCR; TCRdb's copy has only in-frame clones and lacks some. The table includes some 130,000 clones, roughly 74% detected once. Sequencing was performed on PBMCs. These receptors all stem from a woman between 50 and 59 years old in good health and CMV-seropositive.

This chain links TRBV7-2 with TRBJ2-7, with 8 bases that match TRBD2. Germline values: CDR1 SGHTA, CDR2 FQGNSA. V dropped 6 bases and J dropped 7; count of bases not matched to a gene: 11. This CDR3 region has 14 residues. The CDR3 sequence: CASRRAGVGLEQYF. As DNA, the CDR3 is TGTGCCAGCAGGAGAGCGGGGGTTGGTCTAGAGCAGTACTTC.

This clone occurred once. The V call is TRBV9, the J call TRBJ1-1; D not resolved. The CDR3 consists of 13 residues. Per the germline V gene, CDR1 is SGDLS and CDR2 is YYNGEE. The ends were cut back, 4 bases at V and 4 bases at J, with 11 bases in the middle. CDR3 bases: TGTGCCAGCAGCATAGTGCCTAGCACTGAAGCTTTCTTT. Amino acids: CASSIVPSTEAFF.

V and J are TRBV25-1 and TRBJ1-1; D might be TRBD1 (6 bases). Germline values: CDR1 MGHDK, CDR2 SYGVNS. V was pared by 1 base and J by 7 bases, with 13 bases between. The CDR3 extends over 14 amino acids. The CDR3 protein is CASSEFLGAGEAFF. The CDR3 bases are TGTGCCAGCAGTGAATTCCTGGGGGCCGGTGAAGCTTTCTTT.

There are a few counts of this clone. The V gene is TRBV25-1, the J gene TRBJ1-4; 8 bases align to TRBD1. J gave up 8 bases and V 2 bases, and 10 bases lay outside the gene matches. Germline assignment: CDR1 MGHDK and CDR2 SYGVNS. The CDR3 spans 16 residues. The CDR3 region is CASSEATGQGDEKLFF. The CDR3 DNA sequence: TGTGCCAGCAGTGAAGCTACAGGACAGGGTGACGAAAAACTGTTTTTT.

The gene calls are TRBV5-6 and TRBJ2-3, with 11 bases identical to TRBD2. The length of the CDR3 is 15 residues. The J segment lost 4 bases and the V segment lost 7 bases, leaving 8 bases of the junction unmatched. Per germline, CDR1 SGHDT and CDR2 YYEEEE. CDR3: CASFPTSGGSDTQYF. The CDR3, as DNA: TGTGCCAGCTTCCCAACTAGCGGGGGTTCAGATACGCAGTATTTT. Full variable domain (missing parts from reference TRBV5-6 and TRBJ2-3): DAGVTQSPTHLIKTRGQQVTLRCSPKSGHDTVSWYQQALGQGPQFIFQYYEEEERQRGNFPDRFSGHQFPNYSSELNVNALLLGDSALYLCASFPTSGGSDTQYFGPGTRLTVL.

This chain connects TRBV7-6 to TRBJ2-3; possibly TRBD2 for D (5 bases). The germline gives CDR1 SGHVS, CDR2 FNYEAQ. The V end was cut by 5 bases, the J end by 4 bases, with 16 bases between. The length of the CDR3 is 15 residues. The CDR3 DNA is TGTGCCAGCAGCCCGGGCCTTTCCGGGGCAGATACGCAGTATTTT. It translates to CASSPGLSGADTQYF.

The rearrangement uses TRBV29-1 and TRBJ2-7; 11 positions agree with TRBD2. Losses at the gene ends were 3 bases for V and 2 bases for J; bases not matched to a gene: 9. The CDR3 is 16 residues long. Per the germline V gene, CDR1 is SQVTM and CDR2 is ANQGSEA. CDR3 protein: CSVDPLAGAHPYEQYF. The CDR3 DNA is TGCAGCGTTGACCCACTAGCGGGGGCTCACCCCTACGAGCAGTACTTC.

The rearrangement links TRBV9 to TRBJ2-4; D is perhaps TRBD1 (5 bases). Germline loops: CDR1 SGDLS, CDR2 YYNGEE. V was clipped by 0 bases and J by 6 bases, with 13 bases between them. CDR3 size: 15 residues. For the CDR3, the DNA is TGTGCCAGCAGCGTAGCAGGGCTGAGAGGAAACATTCAGTACTTC. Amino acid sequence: CASSVAGLRGNIQYF.